These 14 T cell receptor beta chains were all obtained from the same sample, sequenced in a study of yellow fever vaccine responses in identical twins. TCRdb processed the RT-PCR reads anew with MiXCR; each CDR3 protein has one entry. Of about 2,500 distinct CDR3 sequences in the sample, around four fifths were seen once. Here the sequenced sample was T cells from blood (PBMCs), unsorted or a sorted subset (not recorded which), taken before or after yellow fever vaccination (not recorded which). Source of these receptors: a woman younger than 35 who received the yellow fever vaccine.

The chain combines TRBV7-9 with TRBJ2-1; D possibly corresponds to TRBD2 (5 bases). V shed 8 bases and J shed 5 bases, with 19 bases lying between them. This CDR3 is built from 15 residues. Germline lookup yields CDR1 SEHNR and CDR2 FQNEAQ (reference sequence). Written as DNA, the CDR3 is TGTGCCAGCCGATCAAAAAGTCCGCGGGACAATGAGCAGTTCTTC. Protein: CASRSKSPRDNEQFF.

The V gene is TRBV3-1, the J gene TRBJ1-6; D might be TRBD1 (5 bases). The germline V gene has CDR1 LGHDT and CDR2 YNNKEL (reference sequence). CDR3 size: 13 residues. V lost 1 base and J 8 bases, leaving 6 bases between the germline ends. The CDR3 region is CASSQGQHSPLHF. The CDR3 region has the DNA TGTGCCAGCAGCCAAGGACAGCATTCACCCCTCCACTTT.

This clonotype was seen only once. The CDR3: CASSPHVGRNEQYF. The CDR3 nucleotides are TGTGCCAGCAGCCCACACGTAGGGCGGAACGAGCAGTACTTC. V gene TRBV14 combines with J gene TRBJ2-7; no clear D gene. This CDR3 has 14 amino acids. Trimming removed 4 bases at V and 5 bases at J, with 15 bases between. The germline gives CDR1 SGHDN, CDR2 FVKESK.

The V call is TRBV29-1, the J call TRBJ2-3; D remains ambiguous. The CDR3 totals 11 residues. Trimming removed 3 bases at V and 6 bases at J, with 7 bases between. Germline V gene lookup returns CDR1 SQVTM and CDR2 ANQGSEA. The chain's CDR3 is CSVDSLDTQYF. The CDR3 DNA follows: TGCAGCGTTGACTCATTGGATACGCAGTATTTT.

The chain employs TRBV3-1 and TRBJ1-1; 8 positions agree with TRBD1. The CDR3 is 15 residues long. V trimming: 3 bases; J trimming: 4 bases; junction bases outside the gene matches: 7. Germline V lookup: CDR1 LGHDT, CDR2 YNNKEL (reference sequence). The CDR3 DNA is TGTGCCAGCAGCCAGGCAGGGGGCGTGGGCACTGAAGCTTTCTTT. Encoded protein: CASSQAGGVGTEAFF.

V usage is TRBV15 and J usage is TRBJ1-3, with D unclear. Germline-derived CDR1 and CDR2 are LNHNV and YYDKDF (reference sequence). Between the trimmed V and J ends, which lost 5 bases and 11 bases, there was a span of 13 bases. This CDR3 is 12 amino acids long. CDR3 DNA sequence: TGTGCCACCAGCTCCCCCTCAGGCGCCATATATTTT. Amino acids: CATSSPSGAIYF.

The V call is TRBV15, the J call TRBJ2-1, with D perhaps matching TRBD1 (7 bases). The ends were cut back, 0 bases at V and 8 bases at J, with 23 bases in the middle. CDR1 LNHNV and CDR2 YYDKDF come from the germline V gene (reference sequence). This CDR3 spans 18 amino acids. The DNA of the CDR3 is TGTGCCACCAGCAGAGATAGCGGAGGGGGCCCTGTCAGGGATGAGCAGTTCTTC. This gives the protein CATSRDSGGGPVRDEQFF.

This rearrangement joins TRBV10-3 to TRBJ1-6; D remains unclear. With 0 bases removed from V and 6 bases from J, the gap between germline ends came to 6 bases. The CDR3 extends over 14 amino acids. Germline V lookup: CDR1 ENHRY, CDR2 SYGVKD. The DNA for the CDR3 is TGTGCCATCAGTGAGTCTACAGTTAATTCACCCCTCCACTTT. Amino acids: CAISESTVNSPLHF.

The chain couples TRBV6-1 to TRBJ2-5; D call uncertain. The CDR3 is 13 amino acids. Germline loops: CDR1 MNHNS, CDR2 SASEGT. The V and J ends lost 8 bases and 1 base respectively, with 11 bases between them. The DNA of the CDR3 is TGTGCCAGCTCGAAGCGCCGCCAAGAGACCCAGTACTTC. Translating gives CASSKRRQETQYF.

The chain has TRBV6-5 and TRBJ1-2; 7 positions agree with TRBD1. Germline CDR1 and CDR2: MNHEY and SVGAGI. Germline trimming cut 6 bases from V and 9 bases from J; bases unmatched to any gene: 13. The CDR3 is 14 amino acids. CDR3 coding DNA: TGTGCCAGCAGATACCGGGACAGTGGTTCTAGCTACACCTTC. It is translated as CASRYRDSGSSYTF.

V usage is TRBV11-2 and J usage is TRBJ2-1, with 10 bases matching TRBD2. CDR3 length: 15 amino acids. The V and J ends lost 4 bases and 4 bases, in that order; junction bases with no gene match: 4. Germline V CDR1 and CDR2: SGHAT, FQNNGV. CDR3 region: CASSWLAGAYNEQFF. The CDR3 region has the DNA TGTGCCAGCAGCTGGCTAGCGGGAGCTTACAATGAGCAGTTCTTC.

The chain combines TRBV2 with TRBJ2-1; 12 bases map to TRBD2. The CDR3 is made up of 17 amino acids. In germline, CDR1 is SNHLY, CDR2 FYNNEI. V lost 0 bases and J lost 6; bases outside the gene matches: 6. The CDR3 bases are TGTGCCAGCAGTGAAGCTGTGACTAGCGGGGGACGCAATGAGCAGTTCTTC. This codes for CASSEAVTSGGRNEQFF.

The chain combines TRBV29-1 with TRBJ2-3; D not certain. V gave up 0 bases and J gave up 4 bases, with 8 bases separating them. The CDR3 totals 13 residues. Germline lookup yields CDR1 SQVTM and CDR2 ANQGSEA. This CDR3 is CSVEDKLADTQYF. CDR3 nucleotides: TGCAGCGTTGAAGATAAGCTGGCAGATACGCAGTATTTT.

The chain carries TRBV7-3 and TRBJ2-5, with 10 bases identical to TRBD2. The V segment lost 1 base and the J segment 5 bases; nucleotides outside the gene matches: 13. Germline CDR1 and CDR2: SGHTA and FQGTGA. The CDR3 loop spans 18 amino acids. The CDR3 spells CASSLIGRTSGIWETQYF. In nucleotides, the CDR3 is TGTGCCAGCAGCTTAATTGGGAGGACTAGCGGTATCTGGGAGACCCAGTACTTC. The full variable domain, rest sourced from reference TRBV7-3 and TRBJ2-5, is GAGVSQTPSNKVTEKGKYVELRCDPISGHTALYWYRQSLGQGPEFLIYFQGTGAADDSGLPNDRFFAVRPEGSVSTLKIQRTERGDSAVYLCASSLIGRTSGIWETQYFGPGTRLLVL.